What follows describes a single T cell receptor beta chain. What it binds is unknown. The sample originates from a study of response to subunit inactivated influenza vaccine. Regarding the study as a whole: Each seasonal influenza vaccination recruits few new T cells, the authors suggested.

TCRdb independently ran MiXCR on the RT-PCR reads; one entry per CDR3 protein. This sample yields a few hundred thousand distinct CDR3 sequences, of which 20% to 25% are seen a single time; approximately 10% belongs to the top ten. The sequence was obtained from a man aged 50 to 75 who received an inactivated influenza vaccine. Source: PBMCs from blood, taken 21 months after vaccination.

The CDR3 sequence is CSADGTSGSRSTDTQYF. As DNA, the CDR3 is TGCAGTGCAGATGGGACTAGCGGGAGCCGTAGCACAGATACGCAGTATTTT. This chain uses TRBV20-1 with TRBJ2-3; 14 bases align to TRBD2. The germline V gene encodes CDR1 DFQATT and CDR2 SNEGSKA (reference sequence). J gave up 0 bases and V 6 bases, and 8 bases lay outside the gene matches. The CDR3 is 17 residues long.